The T cell receptor beta chain under discussion was sequenced for a study of blood T cells in healthy people across ages. Study-level points and caveats: Older age went with lower TCR beta diversity per million T cells, in a roughly linear way. Diversity estimates drawn from one million T cells were deemed underestimates.

About this clonotype itself: The antigen remains unidentified. A read error may account for a junction end that differs from germline.

The second PCR ran roughly 6 to 11 cycles with a sample-barcoded 5' primer and J-beta primers. Each cDNA molecule was tagged by a template-switch adaptor that had 12 random nucleotides. One entry per CDR3 protein results from TCRdb running MiXCR on the 5' RACE reads. The sample has about 780,000 distinct CDR3 sequences, 46% seen once; the top ten hold 15% to 20%. Healthy Caucasian individuals from Russia aged about 6 to 90 were enrolled as donors. Germline lookup yields CDR1 SGHRS and CDR2 YFSETQ. CDR3 length: 14 amino acids. Material: blood. The source of this sequence is a man older than 75 in good health. The chain couples TRBV5-1 to TRBJ2-7, with D tentatively TRBD1 (6 bases). The CDR3 here is CASRLDSVSYEQYF. The DNA for the CDR3 is TGCGCCAGCAGGTTGGACAGCGTCAGCTACGAGCAGTACTTC.